These 10 T cell receptor beta chains originate from one sample sequenced in a study of T cells in Graves' hyperthyroidism and ophthalmopathy. From RNA transcripts, TCR beta CDR3 regions were amplified. Initially, a first-round RT-PCR of the TCR CDR3 employed the HTBI primer set. TCRdb processed the multiplex PCR reads anew with MiXCR; each CDR3 protein has one entry. Of roughly 570,000 distinct CDR3 sequences listed, 46% are singletons. Sequenced: peripheral blood or thyroid tissue (not recorded which). These receptors all come from a woman aged 18-29 years with Graves' hyperthyroidism.

This clonotype showed up just a few times. This chain connects TRBV2 to TRBJ2-7, with 9 bases matching TRBD1. Germline CDR1 and CDR2: SNHLY and FYNNEI. V shed 5 bases and J 6 bases; nucleotides not matched to a gene: 5. This CDR3 spans 13 amino acids. CDR3 nucleotide sequence: TGTGCCAGCAGTTGGGACAGGGAGAGCGAGCAGTACTTC. The encoded protein is CASSWDRESEQYF.

A single count supports this clonotype. The rearrangement joins TRBV7-9 to TRBJ1-4; D not certain. The CDR3 spans 17 residues. The V end lost 2 bases, the J end lost 7 bases, and 20 bases lay between the germline ends. Germline V CDR1 and CDR2: SEHNR, FQNEAQ (reference sequence). The CDR3 loop reads CASSLLGPTSGGEKLFF. CDR3 coding DNA: TGTGCCAGCAGCTTACTCGGCCCTACTTCGGGAGGTGAAAAACTGTTTTTT.

A word on this clonotype: Since a much larger clone is just one base distant, this may be a read error. Lacking the conserved final phenylalanine or tryptophan, this CDR3 likely reflects a read error. The rearrangement links TRBV7-8 to TRBJ1-2; D unclear. The germline V gene has CDR1 SGHVS and CDR2 FQNEAQ. Trimming shortened V by 4 bases and J by 7 bases, and 22 bases separated the two germline ends. The CDR3 is 16 residues long. CDR3 in amino acids: CASSYSPNGVAVGYTS. DNA of the CDR3: TGTGCCAGCAGCTACTCGCCCAATGGGGTCGCCGTTGGCTACACCTCC.

With respect to this clonotype: The conserved final phenylalanine or tryptophan is absent from the CDR3, which likely points to a read error. The CDR3 spells CASSQRRVGANVLTP. DNA for the CDR3: TGTGCCAGCAGCCAAAGGAGGGTTGGGGCCAACGTCCTGACTCCC. The V and J genes are TRBV7-3 and TRBJ2-6; tentatively, D is TRBD2 (6 bases). Trimming took 5 bases from V and 3 from J, leaving 11 bases between them. The germline V gene encodes CDR1 SGHTA and CDR2 FQGTGA. The CDR3 loop spans 15 amino acids.

The chain couples TRBV2 to TRBJ2-5; TRBD2 aligns across 12 bases. V shed 6 bases, J shed 2 bases, and the junction held 1 base outside the gene matches. Germline V gene lookup returns CDR1 SNHLY and CDR2 FYNNEI. CDR3 length: 14 residues. CDR3 sequence reads: CASRGLAGQETQYF. The DNA for the CDR3 is TGTGCCAGCAGGGGACTAGCGGGTCAAGAGACCCAGTACTTC.

This clonotype has at least ten counts. This chain connects TRBV4-2 to TRBJ1-5; D is perhaps TRBD1 (5 bases). V dropped 0 bases and J dropped 4 bases, with 16 bases sitting between them. This CDR3 comprises 17 residues. Germline-derived CDR1 and CDR2 are LGHNA and YNFKEQ. The CDR3 DNA is TGTGCCAGCAGCCAAGAATCCCTTCAGGGAGGAAATCAGCCCCAGCATTTT. This encodes CASSQESLQGGNQPQHF.

This clonotype was observed at least ten times. The CDR3 DNA follows: TGCAGTGCTTCCATTACAGGGAACACTGAAGCTTTCTTT. Translating it yields CSASITGNTEAFF. This sequence joins TRBV20-1 and TRBJ1-1; the D gene is possibly TRBD1 (5 bases). Germline CDR1 reads DFQATT; CDR2 reads SNEGSKA (reference sequence). The V gene lost 5 bases and the J gene lost 1 base, with 11 bases spanning the gap. The CDR3 runs 13 residues.

At least ten counts were recorded for this clonotype. The V and J genes are TRBV4-3 and TRBJ1-5, with D possibly matching TRBD1 (5 bases). The CDR3 covers 15 residues. Germline V CDR1 and CDR2: LGHNA, YSLEER. The ends were cut back, 4 bases at V and 3 bases at J, with 13 bases in the middle. CDR3 nucleotides: TGCGCCAGCAGCCCGACAGTACTACCCAATCAGCCCCAGCATTTT. Residues: CASSPTVLPNQPQHF.

This chain links TRBV16 with TRBJ1-4, with 7 bases identical to TRBD1. Germline CDR1 reads KGHSY; CDR2 reads FQNENV. V shed 0 bases, J shed 6 bases, and the junction held 4 bases outside the gene matches. CDR3 length equals 15 residues. The CDR3 DNA reads as TGTGCCAGCAGCCAATCCTACAGGGGAGATGAAAAACTGTTTTTT. Translation gives CASSQSYRGDEKLFF.

Worth noting for this clonotype: It may be a read error: a sequence one base away is much more abundant. This chain links TRBV19 with TRBJ1-5; TRBD1 might be the D (6 bases). The CDR3 spans 15 residues. Germline V gene sequence: CDR1 LNHDA, CDR2 SQIVND (reference sequence). Trimming removed 4 bases from V and 6 bases from J, with 16 bases in between. The chain's CDR3 is CASSTGKQGIQPQHF. The CDR3 nucleotides are TGTGCCAGTAGTACAGGAAAACAGGGAATTCAGCCCCAGCATTTT.